The clone carrying this T cell receptor beta chain appeared a few times. Time point meaning: cycle 4 day 1 (C4D1), after five to seven weeks of nivolumab. Every patient relapsed after autologous stem cell transplantation, and brentuximab vedotin exposure varied. This entry belongs to a study of PD-1 blockade in classical Hodgkin lymphoma. TCRdb's table, derived via immunoSEQ multiplex PCR, lists solely in-frame clones and lacks some. The sample carries about 33,000 clones, roughly 76% recorded once. The germline CDR1 and CDR2 sequences are MDHEN and SYDVKM. The CDR3 contains 15 residues. The ends were cut back, 7 bases at V and 4 bases at J, with 17 bases in the middle.

Sequencing used peripheral blood mononuclear cells (PBMCs), obtained before the fourth cycle of nivolumab. The TCR originated in a human donor with classical Hodgkin lymphoma. The chain links TRBV28 to TRBJ1-5, with no clear D. This chain's CDR3 is CASITGSLDNQPQHF. The CDR3 nucleotides read TGTGCCAGCATTACCGGTAGTTTGGATAATCAGCCCCAGCATTTT.